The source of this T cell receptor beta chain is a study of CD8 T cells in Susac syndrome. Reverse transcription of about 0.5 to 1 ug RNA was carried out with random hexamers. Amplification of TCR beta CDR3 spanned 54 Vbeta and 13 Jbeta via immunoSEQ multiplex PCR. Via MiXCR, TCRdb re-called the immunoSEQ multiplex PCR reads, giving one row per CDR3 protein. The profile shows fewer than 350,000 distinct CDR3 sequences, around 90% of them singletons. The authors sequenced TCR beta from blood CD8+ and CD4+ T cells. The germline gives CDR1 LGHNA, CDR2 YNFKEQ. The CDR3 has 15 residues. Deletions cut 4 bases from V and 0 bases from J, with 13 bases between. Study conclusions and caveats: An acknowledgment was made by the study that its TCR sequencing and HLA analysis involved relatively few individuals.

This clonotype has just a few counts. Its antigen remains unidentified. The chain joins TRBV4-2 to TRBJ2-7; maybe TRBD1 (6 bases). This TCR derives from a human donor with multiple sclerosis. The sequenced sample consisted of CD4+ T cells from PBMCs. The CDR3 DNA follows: TGTGCCAGCAGCCGGTCGGGACAAAGCTCCTACGAGCAGTACTTC. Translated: CASSRSGQSSYEQYF.